This T cell receptor beta chain was found in a study of T cells after yellow fever vaccination. TCRdb fed the 5' RACE reads into MiXCR, producing one record per CDR3 protein. The sample consists of about 110,000 distinct CDR3 sequences, around 8% of them appearing once. CDR3 length: 13 residues. The V end was cut by 6 bases, the J end by 4 bases, with 10 bases between. Germline lookup yields CDR1 MDHEN and CDR2 SYDVKM. This clonotype was picked up many times. This specimen consisted of CD8+ T cells sorted from PBMCs, obtained 45 days after the yellow fever booster vaccination. This chain joins TRBV28 and TRBJ1-5; D unclear. The receptor was derived from a man between 25 and 39 years old who received the YFV17D yellow fever vaccine. The CDR3 spells CASSEIRNQPQHF. CDR3 sequence (DNA): TGTGCCAGCAGCGAGATACGAAATCAGCCCCAGCATTTT.